Below, 9 T cell receptor beta chains from the same sample are listed, as sequenced in a study of resident and recirculating memory T cells in vitiligo (dated by TCRdb to the late 2010s). Library creation used the immunoSEQ multiplex PCR assay. TCRdb took this table from immuneACCESS and kept in-frame rearrangements with V and J called. Such tables lack part of the clones; where checked against another copy, unresolved V genes explain under half of the gap, and the rest is unexplained. This sample comprises roughly 80,000 clones, 90% to 95% of them detected only once. Around 5.1% of the sample goes to the ten largest clones. Material: blood. All receptors come from a male donor with vitiligo.

The CDR3 protein is CASSLEGTLQETQYF. The CDR3 DNA reads as TGTGCCAGCAGCTTAGAAGGGACACTACAAGAGACCCAGTACTTC. The rearrangement links TRBV7-9 to TRBJ2-5; weak D call: TRBD1 (6 bases). This CDR3 has 15 amino acids. In germline, CDR1 is SEHNR, CDR2 FQNEAQ (reference sequence). With 1 base removed from V and 2 bases from J, the gap between germline ends came to 11 bases.

The chain links TRBV6-5 to TRBJ2-5, with D hard to call. This CDR3 is 14 amino acids long. With 4 bases removed from V and 1 base from J, the gap between germline ends came to 10 bases. Germline V CDR1 and CDR2: MNHEY, SVGAGI. CDR3 loop: CASSSYRSQETQYF. The CDR3 DNA reads TGTGCCAGCAGTTCATACAGAAGCCAAGAGACCCAGTACTTC.

In this sample, this clone turned up a few times. This rearrangement joins TRBV9 to TRBJ1-1; D call uncertain. This CDR3 contains 14 residues. The germline V gene has CDR1 SGDLS and CDR2 YYNGEE. With 4 bases removed from V and 5 bases from J, the gap between germline ends came to 15 bases. Here the CDR3 DNA reads TGTGCCAGCAGCTCCCGGCAAAAGGAGACTGAAGCTTTCTTT. Residues: CASSSRQKETEAFF.

The chain is built from TRBV5-8 and TRBJ1-5; 12 bases line up with TRBD1. Germline CDR1 reads SGHTS; CDR2 reads YDEGEE. V dropped 4 bases and J dropped 7; count of bases not matched to a gene: 12. CDR3 length: 17 residues. The CDR3 region has the DNA TGTGCCAGCAGCCATACCGGGACAGGGGGCGCGAGGCAGCCCCAGCATTTT. This encodes CASSHTGTGGARQPQHF.

This chain uses TRBV5-1 with TRBJ2-1; TRBD2 matches 11 bases. CDR1 and CDR2 (germline): SGHRS, YFSETQ. This CDR3 region has 20 residues. V shed 3 bases and J 2 bases; nucleotides not matched to a gene: 16. CDR3 protein: CASSSPGELAGGHPYNEQFF. In DNA form, the CDR3 reads TGCGCCAGCAGCTCACCCGGGGAGCTAGCGGGAGGCCACCCCTACAATGAGCAGTTCTTC.

This sequence joins TRBV11-1 and TRBJ2-1, with no clear D. Germline V CDR1 and CDR2: SGHAT, FQDESV (reference sequence). The CDR3 totals 14 residues. Trimming shortened V by 1 base and J by 8 bases, and 12 bases separated the two germline ends. The CDR3 protein is CASSLGYSPDEQFF. The CDR3, as DNA: TGTGCCAGCAGCTTAGGTTACTCCCCCGATGAGCAGTTCTTC. The variable domain in full, with the rest retrieved from reference TRBV11-1 and TRBJ2-1, is EAEVAQSPRYKITEKSQAVAFWCDPISGHATLYWYRQILGQGPELLVQFQDESVVDDSQLPKDRFSAERLKGVDSTLKIQPAELGDSAMYLCASSLGYSPDEQFFGPGTRLTVL.

The chain recombines TRBV2 with TRBJ2-2; 8 bases match TRBD2. The CDR3 loop spans 15 amino acids. The V gene's germline CDR1 is SNHLY and CDR2 FYNNEI. J lost 5 bases, V lost 7 bases, and 9 bases had no gene match. The CDR3 DNA is TGTGCCAGCAAGTCCAGCGGGAGAGGGACCGGGGAGCTGTTTTTT. This translates into CASKSSGRGTGELFF.

J is TRBJ1-4 and V is TRBV15; TRBD1 aligns across 8 bases. The germline gives CDR1 LNHNV, CDR2 YYDKDF (reference sequence). This CDR3 region has 14 residues. V trimming: 7 bases; J trimming: 8 bases; junction bases outside the gene matches: 9. The CDR3 sequence is CATTNRQGREKLFF. The CDR3 DNA is TGTGCCACCACCAACCGACAGGGGAGGGAAAAACTGTTTTTT.

This clone was counted a single time. This chain connects TRBV5-1 to TRBJ2-1; 8 nucleotides match TRBD1. The CDR3 sequence is 15 residues long. V was pared by 1 base and J by 2 bases, with 2 bases of the junction left unmatched. Germline V gene sequence: CDR1 SGHRS, CDR2 YFSETQ. The DNA of the CDR3 is TGCGCCAGCAGCTTGACGGGACAGGCCTACAATGAGCAGTTCTTC. Protein sequence: CASSLTGQAYNEQFF. Complete variable domain (other parts from reference TRBV5-1 and TRBJ2-1): KAGVTQTPRYLIKTRGQQVTLSCSPISGHRSVSWYQQTPGQGLQFLFEYFSETQRNKGNFPGRFSGRQFSNSRSEMNVSTLELGDSALYLCASSLTGQAYNEQFFGPGTRLTVL.